The rows below give T cell receptor beta chains drawn from one sample of a study of breast tumors, draining lymph nodes, adjacent tissues. TCRdb reprocessed the multiplex PCR reads with MiXCR, giving one entry per CDR3 protein. The sample records 130,000 or so distinct CDR3 sequences, around a third being singletons. What was sequenced was axillary lymph node tissue. The source of these receptors is a female donor with breast cancer. Some clones in this sample may be carry-over from other donors' samples. Both conserved end residues are part of each CDR3. Clone size is not always given. Where it is, it says once, few, many or a class for expanded clones.

>TRBJ1-6|TRBV27|many
CASSRSGQLITLHF
>TRBJ2-2|TRBV11-3|many
CASSLDDRVPTGELFF
>TRBJ2-3|TRBV19|many
CASRDGSTDTQYF
>TRBJ2-1|TRBV6-5|few
CASSHSMTGSTKQFF
>TRBJ1-2|TRBV7-2|many
CASSLNRGANYGYPF
>TRBJ1-2|TRBV10-3|NA
CAISDLQNYGYTF
>TRBJ2-3|TRBV7-3|many
CASSLKGVGTSGSTDTQYF
>TRBJ2-3|TRBV5-1|many
CASSPGQSTDTQYF
>TRBJ2-5|TRBV18|many
CASSGTAETQYF
>TRBJ2-2|TRBV4-3|many
CASSQDQGRLELFF
>TRBJ2-3|TRBV5-4|few
CASSAGTAFQDTQYF
>TRBJ1-4|TRBV4-2|NA
CASSQAGVPEKLFF
>TRBJ1-2|TRBV9|many
CASSVGQDWVYGYTF
>TRBJ2-1|TRBV5-1|many
CASYQSGGAKNEQFF
>TRBJ1-2|TRBV20-1|NA
CSARVGGGCTF
>TRBJ2-7|TRBV4-1|many
CASSHGLAGGSYEQYF
>TRBJ2-1|TRBV5-1|many
CASSWGGTGGLSYNEQFF
>TRBJ1-6|TRBV6-1|many
CASGPHNSPLHF
>TRBJ2-7|TRBV20-1|many
CSASLYLPSYEQYF
>TRBJ2-3|TRBV19|many
CASSIFGFSSTDTQYF
>TRBJ1-5|TRBV6-5|many
CASSPNPGAKNQPQHF
>TRBJ1-1|TRBV6-5|NA
CASGPVRGRLNTEAFF
>TRBJ2-2|TRBV5-1|many
CAGRPGNTGELFF
>TRBJ2-1|TRBV19|many
CASSIQGIAEYNEQFF
>TRBJ2-1|TRBV19|many
CASSPGLAGAYNEQFF
>TRBJ1-6|TRBV6-1|NA
CASSGTGKNSPLHF
>TRBJ2-3|TRBV29-1|many
CSVEGWDTQYF
>TRBJ1-6|TRBV18|many
CASSPLENSPLHF
>TRBJ2-5|TRBV6-2/TRBV6-3|many
CASSYPESGTQYF
>TRBJ2-1|TRBV6-1|many
CASSDSPRRGWYYNEQFF
>TRBJ1-4|TRBV5-6|many
CASSLEGRGKLFF
>TRBJ1-5|TRBV6-2/TRBV6-3|many
CASQSQVNNQPQHF
>TRBJ2-2|TRBV6-5|many
CASTPAAGQANTGELFF
>TRBJ1-2|TRBV11-2|NA
CASSLVWGGAGNYGYTF
>TRBJ1-3|TRBV19|many
CASRASNLRNTIYF
>TRBJ2-3|TRBV18|many
CASSSGLAGGTDTQYF
>TRBJ1-5|TRBV2|once
CASSEGGYSNQPHHF
>TRBJ2-5|TRBV28|many
CASSSRGAVKTQYF
>TRBJ2-2|TRBV14|many
CASSHTGTSGLRWTGELFF